The present TCR beta chain was sequenced within a study of cytomegalovirus exposure and HLA in healthy donors (dated by TCRdb to between 2016 and 2019). About the investigation overall: An earlier analysis of several hundred of the donors reported approximately 300 Gb of sequence data and some 110 million unique TCR beta sequences obtained from about 179 million T cells. A later genetic analysis took genome-wide SNP genotypes for about 55% of the roughly 670 donors and used that subset as a discovery cohort. Roughly 310 gigabases of sequencing data and tens of millions of unique TCR sequences were included in an early release covering roughly 700 HLA-typed donors. High-throughput TCR immunosequencing, statistical association of individual TCRs with disease status, and machine learning were combined to predict cytomegalovirus infection status. Rather than drawing on any new phenotypic data, the later analysis identified candidate immune exposures from TCR beta sequences and the way those sequences occurred across donors. Among roughly 400 genotyped donors of the cohort, an average of approximately 240,000 unique TCR beta nucleotide sequences were sequenced per donor, about a sixth of them non-productive. Among the approximately 420 genotyped donors, approximately 77% belonged to the genetic ancestry cluster associated with self-reported Caucasian donors. HLA typing covered class I and class II loci at four-digit resolution. A later analysis re-analyzed previously published TCR beta repertoires from several hundred donors and added high-resolution HLA genotyping to study TCR occurrence patterns. Because of strong linkage in the cohort, roughly five DR-DQ haplotypes were treated as single units for association and clustering. The study aimed to test whether signatures of past pathogen exposure could be identified by cataloging public T cell receptors. Besides the first cohort of around 670 subjects, a separate validation cohort made up of around 120 different subjects was used. Typing coverage varied by locus: about 620-630 donors for A, B, C, DRB1 and DQB1; approximately 500 for DQA1; over 600 for DPA1; around 490 for DPB1. The study profiled the T cell repertoires of under 700 subjects by immunosequencing and related them to cytomegalovirus serostatus. All discovery cohort repertoires had been generated using a single sequencing platform. Donor age, sex, ethnicity and CMV serostatus were compiled alongside the repertoire data. To decide whether each TCR beta V gene segment behaved as functional or pseudogenic, an earlier analysis of 587 of the donors relied on high-throughput TCR beta sequencing.

Broader findings and caveats from the paper: A later analysis found that most CMV-associated TCR beta chains appeared HLA-restricted, with HLA associations seemingly driven largely by CMV exposure. A few of the identified cytomegalovirus-associated TCR beta chains were confirmed in vitro to be specific for cytomegalovirus antigens. Roughly uniform sequencing depth across donors was assumed in presence/absence analyses, although this assumption may not hold. In this cohort, only TCR beta chains were sequenced, and detectable features were limited by the absence of alpha or paired-chain data. The classifier was reported to diagnose cytomegalovirus status with high specificity and sensitivity in both the original cohort and the validation cohort. In a later analysis, HLA-associated TCR beta chains were found to be more clonally expanded and to have lower generation probabilities than equally common non-associated chains. An earlier analysis of roughly 570 of the donors showed that most TCR beta V segments appeared in productive rearrangements either about 87% or about 30% of the time, which broadly matched IMGT annotations. When HLA alleles, especially DR and DQ, strongly co-occurred, attributing TCR associations to individual alleles was difficult. A further reported finding was that TCR beta sequences accurately predicted the HLA-A and HLA-B alleles for most subjects in the first cohort. According to the authors, the approach could potentially be generalized to other disease states and immunological phenotypes. Linkage disequilibrium might explain the correlated functional status among segregating V segments, but an unknown experimental factor could not be excluded. According to a later analysis, TCR association rates differed among HLA loci, with DRB1 alleles showing the most associated TCRs and HLA-C alleles showing the fewest. A later analysis associated approximately 17,000 TCR beta sequences with specific HLA alleles at a false discovery rate of 0.05. Because counts were too low, under 20 rarely observed V segments, including chromosome 9 orphons, were left out of the earlier analysis of about 620 of the donors. Some IMGT-functional V segments, including TRBV6-2 and TRBV6-3, could not be distinguished by the 87-base-pair reads and were therefore excluded. In a later genetic analysis, a missense DCLRE1C variant was associated with V-gene and J-gene trimming of TCR beta chains, and the association was replicated in an independent cohort. Across donors, most TCR sequences were observed very rarely, whereas some public TCRs were present in many individuals. A cluster of highly shared sequence variants was judged likely to represent a technical artifact of the sequencing pipeline. In the study, some 180 TCR beta chains were listed as associated with cytomegalovirus. In a later genetic analysis, fewer N-insertions in productive TCRs were reported among donors in an Asian-associated ancestry cluster than the roughly 640-donor mean. A later analysis reported that several top co-occurrence clusters appeared linked to parvovirus B19, influenza, CMV and Epstein-Barr virus. Because HLA typing was missing for some donors at each locus, association tests included only the typed subset. Immune exposure information for the cohort was limited to CMV serostatus.

The CDR3 starts with the cysteine, ends with the phenylalanine, and has 15 residues. The CDR3 DNA has 45 bases and is translated from base 1. Unmatched junction bases come to 8, with V trimmed by 5 bases and J by 6 bases. The germline V gene (reference sequence) sets CDR1 to SEHNR and CDR2 to FQNEAQ. In total, approximately 690 healthy bone marrow donors made up the cohort. At the time of sampling, all cohort members were nominally healthy, though unrecorded immune exposures were likely present. The donor was CMV seronegative and belonged to the group of several hundred seronegative cohort members. A peripheral blood sample was collected from each donor, and TCR beta sequencing was performed on peripheral blood mononuclear cells. Genomic DNA extraction from the blood cell samples was performed with the Qiagen DNeasy Blood Extraction Kit. This clone was counted a single time. This receptor's antigen is unknown. No much larger clone is present one base from it, and per-base qualities are unavailable.

Library generation was performed with the immunoSEQ multiplex PCR assay. For the multiplex PCR, a mixture combining 60 forward primers for TCR Vbeta segments and 13 reverse primers for TCR Jbeta segments was used. A multiplex PCR assay on genomic DNA amplified the CDR3 region of rearranged TCR beta genes. The amplified TCR beta libraries were sequenced on the Illumina HiSeq System as 87-base-pair reads. The study's processing was this. A later analysis counted about 80 million unique TCR beta chains across the 666 repertoires, and 10 million to 11 million of these chains were shared by at least two donors. Raw reads were error-corrected and collapsed into unique sequences by a nearest-neighbor algorithm in which closely related sequences were merged to remove PCR and sequencing errors. V, D and J gene segments were assigned by aligning CDR3 sequences to IMGT reference sequences. For a sequence to be retained, a match of at least six nucleotides to both a V gene segment and a J gene segment was required. Rearrangements were called productive when the CDR3 lacked stop codons and stayed in frame with V and J; all others were non-productive. CDR3 was defined by IMGT convention, running from the second conserved V-encoded cysteine to the conserved J-encoded phenylalanine. Sequences without an unambiguous match to a single V gene segment were excluded from the earlier analysis of about 640 of the donors. In an earlier analysis of a few hundred of the donors, V segments were called functional above 56.7% productive rearrangements and were called segregating when the between-donor standard deviation exceeded 5%. A statistical classification framework was built for diagnosing cytomegalovirus status from the catalog of TCR beta chain sequences. V and J gene assignment, in a later analysis, came from comparing TCR nucleotide sequences with IMGT/GENE-DB human TR gene sequences. In a later analysis, CDR3 sequences and most-parsimonious VDJ recombination scenarios were assigned using the TCRdist pipeline. In a later analysis, each TCR beta chain was defined by its CDR3 amino acid sequence together with its V-gene family, and reads lacking a unique V-gene family were excluded. A later analysis removed 550 to 700 highly shared, low-generation-probability nucleotide sequences to deal with suspected cross-contamination and a sequencing artifact. In a later analysis, a clonal expansion index for each public chain was calculated from normalized within-repertoire ranks of inferred template counts. Generation probabilities in a later analysis came from a VDJ recombination model fitted to out-of-frame rearrangements, and those results were checked against IGoR. A later analysis scored TCR-TCR, TCR-HLA and TCR-CMV co-occurrence with hypergeometric tests, applying a repertoire-size bias correction to TCR pairs. A later analysis estimated false discovery rates by permuting HLA or CMV assignments 20 times. In a later analysis, co-occurring TCRs were grouped using DBSCAN, with TCRdist sequence similarity added in when clustering inside HLA-allele-positive subsets. Repertoires with fewer than 30,000 or more than 120,000 public chains were left out of co-occurrence clustering, as were about 5 repertoires with anomalous nucleotide sharing. TCRdb took over this immuneACCESS table, retaining in-frame rearrangements with V and J assigned. Such tables are incomplete; in checked studies, under half of the missing clones stem from an unresolved V gene, and the remainder is unexplained. V, J and clone size derive from that table, while D and trimming were established from the DNA sequence. This sample has some 70,000 clones in its table, and roughly four fifths of those were observed once. Roughly 2% of the sample is in the top ten clones.

The chain links TRBV7-9 with TRBJ2-2; TRBD1 matches 8 bases in the middle. Sequenced material: PBMCs. This sequence originates from a man in his late teens or twenties in good health and CMV-seronegative. For the CDR3, the sequence is CASSVNRGSAGELFF. The bases are TGTGCCAGCAGCGTGAACAGGGGGTCGGCCGGGGAGCTGTTTTTT. Outside the CDR3, residues come from the reference TRBV7-9 and TRBJ2-2 proteins, so the full variable domain is: DTGVSQNPRHKITKRGQNVTFRCDPISEHNRLYWYRQTLGQGPEFLTYFQNEAQLEKSRLLSDRFSAERPKGSFSTLEIQRTEQGDSAMYLCASSVNRGSAGELFFGEGSRLTVL.